Listed here is a single T cell receptor beta chain. Its cognate antigen is unknown. The table came from immunoSEQ multiplex PCR; TCRdb's copy has only in-frame clones and leaves some out. There are more than 4,000 clones in the sample; 66% occur only once, and about 39% lies in the top ten. The CDR3 spans 17 residues. V shed 4 bases, J shed 7 bases, and the junction held 8 bases outside the gene matches. Germline V CDR1 and CDR2: KGHSH, LQKENI. This entry is derived from a study of CD8 T cell repertoires and HIV-1 epitope variants. Study-level findings and limits: Most of the nine antigen-specific clonotypes appeared cross-reactive to autologous or escape variants.

The source of this sequence is a male donor with HIV. The sample comprised cultured CD8+ T cells derived from PBMCs. The rearrangement links TRBV18 to TRBJ2-1, with 15 nucleotides matching TRBD2. CDR3 nucleotide sequence: TGTGCCAGCTCACTCGGGACTAGCGGGAGGTTTATGAATGAGCAGTTCTTC. This codes for CASSLGTSGRFMNEQFF.